This T cell receptor beta chain is from a study of blood T cell repertoires in COVID-19. Study information: The study drew acute and convalescent COVID-19 samples from the United States, Italy and Spain. PBMCs, B-cell-depleted T cells, or T cells provided the cDNA or gDNA that made up the material.

V gave up 7 bases and J gave up 3 bases; unmatched junction bases: 4. Germline V gene sequence: CDR1 KGHDR, CDR2 SFDVKD. This CDR3 has 13 amino acids. In the original workflow: Cell counts per sample came from amplifying reference gene primers. Here immunoSEQ multiplex PCR was the method, and the copy in TCRdb shows in-frame clones only, minus some. V and J calls and clone size come straight from that table; D and trimming were deduced from the DNA. Among a few hundred thousand clones listed, approximately 89% were seen once. This clonotype originated in a woman aged 70 to 79 with COVID-19, enrolled during active disease. The chain links TRBV24-1 to TRBJ2-7; 8 bases are shared with TRBD1. The sample was peripheral blood. The DNA for the CDR3 is TGTGCCACCAGGGACAGGGAGGACTACGAGCAGTACTTC. Translation gives CATRDREDYEQYF.